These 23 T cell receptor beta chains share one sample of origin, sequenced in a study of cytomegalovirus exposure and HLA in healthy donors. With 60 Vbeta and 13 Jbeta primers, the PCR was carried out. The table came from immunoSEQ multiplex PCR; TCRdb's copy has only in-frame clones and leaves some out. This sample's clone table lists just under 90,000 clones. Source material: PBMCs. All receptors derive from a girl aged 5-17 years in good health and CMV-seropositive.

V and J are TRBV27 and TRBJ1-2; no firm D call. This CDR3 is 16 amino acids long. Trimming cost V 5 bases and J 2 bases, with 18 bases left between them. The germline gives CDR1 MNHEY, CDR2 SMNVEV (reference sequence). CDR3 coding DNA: TGTGCCAGCAGTCCACCCCGGCACAGTGGGAACTATGGCTACACCTTC. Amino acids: CASSPPRHSGNYGYTF.

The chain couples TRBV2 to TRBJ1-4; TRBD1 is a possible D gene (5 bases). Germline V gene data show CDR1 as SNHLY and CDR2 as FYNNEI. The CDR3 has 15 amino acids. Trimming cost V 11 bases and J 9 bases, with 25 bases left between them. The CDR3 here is CACTRRGLTTKKLFF. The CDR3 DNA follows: TGTGCCTGCACCCGCCGGGGACTGACTACAAAAAAACTGTTTTTT.

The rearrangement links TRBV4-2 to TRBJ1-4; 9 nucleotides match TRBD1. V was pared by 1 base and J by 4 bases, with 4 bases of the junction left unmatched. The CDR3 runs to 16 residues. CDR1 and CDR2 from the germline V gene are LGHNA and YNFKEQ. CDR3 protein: CASSQGGTGHNEKLFF. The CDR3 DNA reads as TGTGCCAGCAGCCAAGGCGGGACAGGGCATAATGAAAAACTGTTTTTT.

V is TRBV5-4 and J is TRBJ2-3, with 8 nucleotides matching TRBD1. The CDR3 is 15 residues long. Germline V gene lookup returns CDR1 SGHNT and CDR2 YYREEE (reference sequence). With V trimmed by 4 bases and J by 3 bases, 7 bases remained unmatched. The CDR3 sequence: CASSVGQGETDTQYF. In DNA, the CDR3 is TGTGCCAGCAGCGTCGGACAGGGAGAGACAGATACGCAGTATTTT. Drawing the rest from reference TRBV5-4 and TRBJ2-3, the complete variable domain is ETGVTQSPTHLIKTRGQQVTLRCSSQSGHNTVSWYQQALGQGPQFIFQYYREEENGRGNFPPRFSGLQFPNYSSELNVNALELDDSALYLCASSVGQGETDTQYFGPGTRLTVL.

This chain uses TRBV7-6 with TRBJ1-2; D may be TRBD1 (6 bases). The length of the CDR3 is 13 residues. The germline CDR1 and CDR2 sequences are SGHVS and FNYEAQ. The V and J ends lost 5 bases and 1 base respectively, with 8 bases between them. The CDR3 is CASSAGVNYGYTF. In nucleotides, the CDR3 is TGTGCCAGCAGCGCAGGGGTTAACTATGGCTACACCTTC.

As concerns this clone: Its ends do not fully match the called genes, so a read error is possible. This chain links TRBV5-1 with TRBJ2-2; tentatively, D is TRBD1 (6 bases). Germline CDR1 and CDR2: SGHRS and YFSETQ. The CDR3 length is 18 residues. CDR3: CASSLVDMGQGNPGELFF. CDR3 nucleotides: TGCGCCAGCAGCTTGGTAGATATGGGACAAGGGAACCCCGGGGAGCTGTTTTTT.

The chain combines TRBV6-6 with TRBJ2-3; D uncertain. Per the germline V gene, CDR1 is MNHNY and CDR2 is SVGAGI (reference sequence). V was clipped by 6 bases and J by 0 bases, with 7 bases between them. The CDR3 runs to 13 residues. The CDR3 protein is CASRAMSTDTQYF. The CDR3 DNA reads TGTGCCAGCAGGGCCATGAGCACAGATACGCAGTATTTT.

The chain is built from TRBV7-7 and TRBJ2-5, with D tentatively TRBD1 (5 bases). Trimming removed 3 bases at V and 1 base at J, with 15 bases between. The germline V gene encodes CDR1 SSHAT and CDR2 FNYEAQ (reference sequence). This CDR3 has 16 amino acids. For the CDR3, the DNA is TGTGCCAGCAGCTTCTCATCACAGGCGACCCAAGAGACCCAGTACTTC. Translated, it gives CASSFSSQATQETQYF.

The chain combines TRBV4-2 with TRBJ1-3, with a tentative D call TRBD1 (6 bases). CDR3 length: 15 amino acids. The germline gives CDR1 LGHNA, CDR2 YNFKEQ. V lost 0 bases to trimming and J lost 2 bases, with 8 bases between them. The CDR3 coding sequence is TGTGCCAGCAGCCAAGAAAAGGGGGCTGGAAACACCATATATTTT. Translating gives CASSQEKGAGNTIYF.

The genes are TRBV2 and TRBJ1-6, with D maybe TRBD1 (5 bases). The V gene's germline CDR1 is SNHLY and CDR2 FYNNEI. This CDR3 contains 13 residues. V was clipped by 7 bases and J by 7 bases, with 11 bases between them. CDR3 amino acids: CASIEGRNSPLHF. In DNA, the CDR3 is TGTGCCAGCATTGAGGGGCGGAATTCACCCCTCCACTTT.

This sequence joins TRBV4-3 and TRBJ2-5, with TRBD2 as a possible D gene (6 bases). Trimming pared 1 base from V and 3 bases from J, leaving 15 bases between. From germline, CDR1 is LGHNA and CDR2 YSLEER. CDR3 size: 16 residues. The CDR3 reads CASSQGSWRGEETQYF. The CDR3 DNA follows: TGCGCCAGCAGCCAAGGGAGTTGGAGGGGCGAAGAGACCCAGTACTTC.

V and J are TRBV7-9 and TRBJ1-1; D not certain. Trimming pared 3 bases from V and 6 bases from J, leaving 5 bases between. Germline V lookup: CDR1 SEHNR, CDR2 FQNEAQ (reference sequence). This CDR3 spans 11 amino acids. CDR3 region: CASSFLPEAFF. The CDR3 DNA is TGTGCCAGCAGCTTCCTCCCTGAAGCTTTCTTT.

The CDR3 reads CASSLIAGSYNSPLHF. The CDR3 nucleotides are TGTGCCAGCAGCTTAATTGCGGGGTCCTATAATTCACCCCTCCACTTT. This sequence joins TRBV7-3 and TRBJ1-6; the D is unclear. Trimming stripped 1 base from V and 1 base from J, with 8 bases between. Germline CDR1 is SGHTA and CDR2 is FQGTGA. The CDR3 runs 16 residues.

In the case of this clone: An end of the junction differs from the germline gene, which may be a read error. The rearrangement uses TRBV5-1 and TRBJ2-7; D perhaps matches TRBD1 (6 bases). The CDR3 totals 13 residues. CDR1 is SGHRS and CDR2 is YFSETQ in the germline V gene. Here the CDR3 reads CASTGTKAYEQSF. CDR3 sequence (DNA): TGCGCCAGCACCGGGACAAAAGCCTACGAGCAGTCCTTC.

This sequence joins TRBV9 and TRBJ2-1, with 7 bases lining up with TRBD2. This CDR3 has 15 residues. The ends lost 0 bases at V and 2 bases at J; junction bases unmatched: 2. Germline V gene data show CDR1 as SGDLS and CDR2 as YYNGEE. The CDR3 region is CASSVEAGTYNEQFF. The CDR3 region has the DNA TGTGCCAGCAGCGTAGAAGCGGGGACCTACAATGAGCAGTTCTTC.

CDR3 nucleotides: TGTGCCAGCAGCTTAGGCCAGGGGACTGAAGCTTTCTTT. Amino acids: CASSLGQGTEAFF. V gene TRBV13 combines with J gene TRBJ1-1, with a possible D match to TRBD1 (6 bases). V was cut by 0 bases and J by 5 bases, with 7 bases left in between. The CDR3 contains 13 residues. Germline V gives CDR1 PRHDT, CDR2 FYEKMQ (reference sequence).

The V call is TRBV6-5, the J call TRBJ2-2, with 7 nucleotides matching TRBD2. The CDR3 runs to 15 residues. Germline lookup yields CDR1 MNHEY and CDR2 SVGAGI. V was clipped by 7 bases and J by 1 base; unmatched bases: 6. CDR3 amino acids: CASKQTGGNTGELFF. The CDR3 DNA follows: TGTGCCAGCAAACAAACGGGGGGGAACACCGGGGAGCTGTTTTTT.

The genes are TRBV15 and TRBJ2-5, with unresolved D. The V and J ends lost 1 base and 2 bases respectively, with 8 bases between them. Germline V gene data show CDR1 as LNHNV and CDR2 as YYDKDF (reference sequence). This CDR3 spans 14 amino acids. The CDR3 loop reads CATSRGGTQETQYF. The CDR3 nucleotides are TGTGCCACCAGCAGAGGAGGTACTCAAGAGACCCAGTACTTC.

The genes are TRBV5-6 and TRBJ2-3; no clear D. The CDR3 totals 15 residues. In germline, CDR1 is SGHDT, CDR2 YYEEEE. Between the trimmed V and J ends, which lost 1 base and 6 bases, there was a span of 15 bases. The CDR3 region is CASSLSHAPRDTQYF. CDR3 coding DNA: TGTGCCAGCAGCTTGAGCCATGCCCCTCGCGATACGCAGTATTTT.

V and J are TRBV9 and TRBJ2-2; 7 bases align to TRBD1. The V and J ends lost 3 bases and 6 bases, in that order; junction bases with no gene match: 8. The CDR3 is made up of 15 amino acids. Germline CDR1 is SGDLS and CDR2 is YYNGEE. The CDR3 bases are TGTGCCAGCAGCGCCCACAGGGGAAGGGCCGGGGAGCTGTTTTTT. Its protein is CASSAHRGRAGELFF.

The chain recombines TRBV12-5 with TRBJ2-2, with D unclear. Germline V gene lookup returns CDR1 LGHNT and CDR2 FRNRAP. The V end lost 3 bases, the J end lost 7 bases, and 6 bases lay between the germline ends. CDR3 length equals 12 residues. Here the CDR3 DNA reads TGTGCTAGTGGTTTACCGGTCGGGGAGCTGTTTTTT. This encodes CASGLPVGELFF. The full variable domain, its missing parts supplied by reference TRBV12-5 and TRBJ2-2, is DARVTQTPRHKVTEMGQEVTMRCQPILGHNTVFWYRQTMMQGLELLAYFRNRAPLDDSGMPKDRFSAEMPDATLATLKIQPSEPRDSAVYFCASGLPVGELFFGEGSRLTVL.

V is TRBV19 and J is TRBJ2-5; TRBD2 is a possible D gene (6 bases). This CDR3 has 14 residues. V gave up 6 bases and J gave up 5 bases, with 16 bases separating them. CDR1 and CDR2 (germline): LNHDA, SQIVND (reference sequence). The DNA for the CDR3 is TGTGCCAGTAGCGGGGCGGGGCAGTCGGAGACCCAGTACTTC. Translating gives CASSGAGQSETQYF.

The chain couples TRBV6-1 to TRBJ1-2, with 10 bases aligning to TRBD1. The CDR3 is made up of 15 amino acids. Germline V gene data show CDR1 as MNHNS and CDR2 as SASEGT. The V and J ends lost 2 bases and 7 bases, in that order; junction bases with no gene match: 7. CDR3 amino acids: CASSEPGQGMSGYTF. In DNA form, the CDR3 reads TGTGCCAGCAGTGAACCGGGACAGGGGATGAGTGGCTACACCTTC.